This TCR beta chain was identified in a study of siplizumab effects on memory and regulatory T cells. The study, taken as a whole, reports: The study found that mappable alloreactive CD4+ clones averaged around 69% Treg-derived with siplizumab and around 25% in controls. Siplizumab produced a significant drop in alloreactive sequences attributable to unstimulated CD4+ memory cells. Confirmation was lacking for the suppressive function of proliferating Tregs derived from siplizumab cultures. Mapping to unstimulated subsets was achieved for only a minor fraction of alloreactive clones.

In the case of this clone: Its antigen is currently unknown.

The CDR3 sequence is 14 residues long. V lost 4 bases and J lost 3, with 13 bases in between. The germline gives CDR1 MDHEN, CDR2 SYDVKM. The table came from immunoSEQ multiplex PCR; TCRdb's copy has only in-frame clones and leaves some out. The sample yields roughly 62,000 clones, over 85% seen once. The clonotype originates from a human donor in good health. V is TRBV28 and J is TRBJ2-7; a weak D match, TRBD2 (7 bases). The sequenced material came from CD8+ T cells sorted from blood. CDR3 sequence (DNA): TGTGCCAGCAGTTGGGAGGGGGAATACTACGAGCAGTACTTC. This translates into CASSWEGEYYEQYF.